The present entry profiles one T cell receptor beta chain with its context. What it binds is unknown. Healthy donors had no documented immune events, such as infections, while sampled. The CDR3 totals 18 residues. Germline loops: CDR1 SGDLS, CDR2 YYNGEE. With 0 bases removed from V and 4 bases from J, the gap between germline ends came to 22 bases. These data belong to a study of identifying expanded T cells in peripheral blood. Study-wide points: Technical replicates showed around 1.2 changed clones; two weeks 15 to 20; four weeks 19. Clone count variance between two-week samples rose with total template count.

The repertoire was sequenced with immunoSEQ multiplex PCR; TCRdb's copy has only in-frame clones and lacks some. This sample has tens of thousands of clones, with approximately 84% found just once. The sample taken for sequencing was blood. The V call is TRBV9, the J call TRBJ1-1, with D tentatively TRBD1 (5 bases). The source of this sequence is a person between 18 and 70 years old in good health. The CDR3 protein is CASSVAGDSPRKGTEAFF. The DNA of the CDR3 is TGTGCCAGCAGCGTAGCCGGGGACTCACCTCGAAAGGGCACTGAAGCTTTCTTT.